Detailed here is one T cell receptor (beta chain). This clonotype was detected a few times. Its antigen specificity is not known. Base qualities were left out, and no much larger clone turns up one base away. Libraries came from 5' RACE. A second roughly 7 to 11 cycle PCR used a sample-barcoded 5' primer and a J-beta primer mix. A template-switch 5' adaptor carrying 12 random nucleotides introduced a unique molecular identifier onto each TCR beta cDNA molecule. Each sample yielded at least 3 million CDR3-containing paired-end reads. First-strand cDNA was synthesized from all RNA with the Mint cDNA synthesis kit, primed by a TRBC-specific oligonucleotide. Following uracil-DNA glycosylase treatment, all cDNA underwent a first 18-cycle PCR with the universal primers M1SS and BC2_uni_R. The authors' pipeline ran thus. For normalization, 1 million high-quality reads, each with a distinct molecular identifier, were randomly selected from each sample. Reads sharing molecular identifiers were discarded rather than binned into consensus sequences. MiTCR, run with a Q25 quality threshold and the strictest error-elimination algorithm, handled CDR3 identification, clonotype clustering and error correction. A nonparametric unseen species model with Euler transformation was used to estimate lower-bound total TCR beta diversity. Starting from the raw public reads, TCRdb applied fastp trimming at Q25, assembled clones with MiXCR and retained in-frame beta chains. Each record represents a unique CDR3 protein, reported with the most common genes and DNA among its rows. The V and J calls come from TCRdb's annotation, not from the publication. The sample has some 1,800,000 distinct CDR3 sequences on record, about two fifths of them singletons. Roughly 23% of the sample is held by the ten biggest clonotypes.

The donors were 40 or so Caucasian individuals from Russia, aged roughly 6 to 100 years, who were systemically healthy. Around 10 milliliters of peripheral blood were drawn from each donor into EDTA-treated Vacutainer tubes. PBMCs were isolated by Ficoll-Paque density-gradient centrifugation, with at least 7 million obtained per sample. Total RNA was extracted from PBMCs with Trizol reagent, with at least 5.5 micrograms obtained per sample. Naive CD45RAhigh/CD27high T cell percentages were measured by flow cytometry on a PBMC aliquot from every donor. These data belong to a study of blood T cells in healthy people across ages (dated by TCRdb to between 2015 and 2017). Notes on the research overall: In model experiments, roughly one uniquely barcoded TCR beta cDNA molecule per two T cells was captured by template switching. To track age-related changes in TCR beta repertoire diversity, the study relied on deep sequencing normalized with unique cDNA molecular identifiers. Donors were grouped into four age groups: young (average 16 years), middle-aged (roughly 37), aged (62) and long-lived (approximately 75). To avoid experimental bias, donors of different ages were randomly spread across the sequencing lanes. Two additional independent replicas of 1 million unique cDNA reads from the same blood draw were analyzed for two donors (one aged 18 to 30 and one aged 80 or older). The paper as a whole reports these results and caveats: There was a strong correlation between observed TCR beta diversity and the percentage of naive T cells measured by flow cytometry. As age increased, observed TCR beta diversity per million T cells dropped in a roughly linear way, and a significant reduction was already evident by age roughly 36. Because the CMV infection status of the donors was unknown, age-related changes in expanded clonotypes may potentially have been confounded. Compared with the aged group, more naive CD4+ T cells, fewer expanded clones and increased TCR diversity were shown by the long-lived group, suggesting age selection. Conclusive comparison of naive and antigen-experienced compartments was prevented by the profiling of bulk unsorted PBMCs. Estimates of total diversity based on one million sequenced T cells were regarded as lower bounds and as underestimates.

For CDR1 and CDR2, the germline V gene lists MNHEY and SVGEGT. From cysteine to phenylalanine, the CDR3 is 13 amino acids long. Of all the DNA, just the CDR3 is kept, 39 bases in frame from base 1. Trimming leaves V shorter by 8 bases and J shorter by 9 bases, with the junction holding 11 bases beyond the gene matches. Sequencing was performed on blood. The sequence was obtained from a human donor in good health. The sequence joins TRBV6-2 or TRBV6-3 to TRBJ2-7, and 9 junctional nucleotides match TRBD1. CDR3 sequence: CASSGQGKWMQYF. The sequence in DNA is TGTGCCAGCTCGGGACAGGGAAAGTGGATGCAGTACTTC.